A selection of T cell receptor beta chains follows, all from one sample in a study of T cells in localized non-small cell lung cancer. Generated by immunoSEQ multiplex PCR, the TCRdb table keeps only in-frame clones and is missing some. The data contain 130,000 or so clones, 80% to 90% of them seen just once; the ten biggest clones take up over 1.5%. This specimen consisted of peripheral blood, obtained before any cancer treatment. All receptors derive from a female donor of 60 years or more with stage I lung adenocarcinoma. Both conserved end residues are part of each CDR3.

v_call,j_call,cdr3_aa
TRBV5-6,TRBJ1-5,CASSLAEARDSNQPQHF
TRBV7-3,TRBJ1-5,CASSPIADRAQGQPQHF
TRBV19,TRBJ2-2,CASSAGRPNTGELFF
TRBV18,TRBJ2-2,CASSPIESGELFF
TRBV10-3,TRBJ2-4,CAISTTQEIPYIQYF
TRBV10-3,TRBJ2-1,CAISELGQSSYNEQFF
TRBV5-1,TRBJ1-1,CASSLARERNTEAFF
TRBV10-1,TRBJ2-1,CASSERVGTGSYNEQFF
TRBV7-3,TRBJ1-2,CASSYADRGDNGYTF
TRBV29-1,TRBJ1-3,CSVSLGVSGNTIYF
TRBV5-1,TRBJ1-3,CASSLDRGSGNTIYF
TRBV7-2,TRBJ1-1,CASSLTNTEAFF
TRBV14,TRBJ2-5,CASSQSAETQYF
TRBV9,TRBJ2-3,CASSVGESPSTDTQYF
TRBV5-6,TRBJ2-5,CASSGTSGRYETQYF
TRBV4-1,TRBJ1-2,CASSQDWAGQRGYTF
TRBV5-4,TRBJ2-3,CASSANRGGFTDTQYF
TRBV28,TRBJ1-3,CASSSAGNTIYF
TRBV6-1,TRBJ2-1,CASSEENIYNEQFF